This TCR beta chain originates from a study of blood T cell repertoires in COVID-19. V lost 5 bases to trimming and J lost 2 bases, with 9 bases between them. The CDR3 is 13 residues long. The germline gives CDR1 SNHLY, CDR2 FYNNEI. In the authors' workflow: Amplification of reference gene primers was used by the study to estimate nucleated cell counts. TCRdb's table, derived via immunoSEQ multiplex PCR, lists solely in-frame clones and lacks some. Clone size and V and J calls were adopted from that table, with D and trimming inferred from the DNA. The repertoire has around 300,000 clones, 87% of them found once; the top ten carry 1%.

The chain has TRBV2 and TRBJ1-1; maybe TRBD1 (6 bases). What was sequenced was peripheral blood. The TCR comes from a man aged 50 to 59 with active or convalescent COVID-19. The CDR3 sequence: CASSLQGNTEAFF. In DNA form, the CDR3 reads TGTGCCAGCAGTCTACAGGGCAACACTGAAGCTTTCTTT.